A single sample gave rise to the 3 T cell receptor beta chains below, sequenced in a study of vaccination and CD4 T cells after COVID-19. The treatment denotes: roughly 11-day PBMC culture with coronavirus spike peptide pools or control peptides (ViraFEST assay). Once obtained from cultured CD4+ T cells, the DNA was sequenced using the Oncomine TCR Beta short-read assay. In TCRdb, the PCR reads were re-called with MiXCR into one record per CDR3 protein. The table has about 14,000 distinct CDR3 sequences, 41% seen once. What these receptors recognize is not known. The material was CD4+ T cells from blood, cultured in vitro, obtained after SARS-CoV-2 vaccination. The receptors originated from a human donor who had recovered from COVID-19.

The rearrangement links TRBV6-1 to TRBJ1-2; 9 nucleotides line up with TRBD1. The germline CDR1 and CDR2 sequences are MNHNS and SASEGT. This CDR3 contains 13 residues. The J segment lost 8 bases and the V segment lost 5 bases, leaving 6 bases of the junction unmatched. CDR3 amino acids: CASSPGTGNGYTF. The CDR3 region has the DNA TGTGCCAGCAGTCCCGGGACAGGGAACGGCTACACCTTC.

The rearrangement uses TRBV24-1 and TRBJ2-2, with D perhaps TRBD2 (5 bases). V was pared by 7 bases and J by 9 bases, with 11 bases between. The CDR3 length is 12 residues. CDR1 and CDR2 from the germline V gene are KGHDR and SFDVKD. The CDR3 is CATRDGGRELFF. CDR3 DNA: TGTGCCACCAGGGATGGAGGCAGGGAGCTGTTTTTT.

This chain joins TRBV7-6 and TRBJ2-2; 11 nucleotides agree with TRBD2. The CDR3 has 18 residues. The J segment lost 1 base and the V segment lost 0 bases, leaving 4 bases of the junction unmatched. Germline-derived CDR1 and CDR2 are SGHVS and FNYEAQ. DNA of the CDR3: TGTGCCAGCAGCTTAGCGATGGGACTAGCGGTGAACACCGGGGAGCTGTTTTTT. Encoded protein: CASSLAMGLAVNTGELFF.